The 27 T cell receptor beta chains presented below share a single source sample, sequenced in a study (dated by TCRdb to between 2014 and 2017). Libraries were prepared through 5' RACE. The sample was run on an Illumina MiSeq. TCRdb trimmed public reads at Q25 via fastp, called clones via MiXCR and kept in-frame beta chains. Each CDR3 protein appears once, grouped with its most common genes and DNA. The sample contains about 54,000 distinct CDR3 sequences, approximately 17% of them found a single time. The ten top clones hold approximately 2.3% of the sample. Sequencing was carried out using naive CD4+ T cells sorted from blood. This specimen's cell subset or site label, per the study, means: naive CD4+ T cells, CD4+CD45RA+CD25-. The receptors were sampled from a female donor with breast cancer.

This clonotype was counted many times. This sequence joins TRBV5-1 and TRBJ1-1; D not certain. V was trimmed by 2 bases and J by 1 base, leaving 15 bases between them. The CDR3 has 16 residues. CDR1 SGHRS and CDR2 YFSETQ come from the germline V gene. The chain's CDR3 is CASSLLPAGENTEAFF. As DNA, the CDR3 is TGCGCCAGCAGCTTACTCCCCGCCGGGGAGAACACTGAAGCTTTCTTT.

V is TRBV7-2 and J is TRBJ2-5; D remains unclear. The CDR3 is 15 residues long. In germline, CDR1 is SGHTA, CDR2 FQGNSA. Trimming took 1 base from V and 3 from J, leaving 12 bases between them. The CDR3 coding sequence is TGTGCCAGCAGCTTAGAGGTCTTGCCAAAAGAGACCCAGTACTTC. It is translated as CASSLEVLPKETQYF.

This clonotype was seen more than once but under ten times. The chain couples TRBV2 to TRBJ1-5, with D tentatively TRBD1 (6 bases). This CDR3 has 14 residues. The germline gives CDR1 SNHLY, CDR2 FYNNEI. Trimming shortened V by 6 bases and J by 7 bases, and 16 bases separated the two germline ends. As DNA, the CDR3 is TGTGCCAGCAGAACCCTAAAAGGGGGACAGCCCCAGCATTTT. Protein: CASRTLKGGQPQHF. Filled out from reference TRBV2 and TRBJ1-5, the complete variable domain reads EPEVTQTPSHQVTQMGQEVILRCVPISNHLYFYWYRQILGQKVEFLVSFYNNEISEKSEIFDDQFSVERPDGSNFTLKIRSTKLEDSAMYFCASRTLKGGQPQHFGDGTRLSIL.

The chain recombines TRBV4-3 with TRBJ2-1, with TRBD2 identical over 7 bases. After removal of 0 bases from V and 0 bases from J, the junction contained 2 bases not matched to a gene. Looked up from germline, CDR1 is LGHNA and CDR2 is YSLEER. The CDR3 has 16 amino acids. Written as DNA, the CDR3 is TGCGCCAGCAGCCAAGAGGGCGGGAGCTCCTACAATGAGCAGTTCTTC. Amino acid sequence: CASSQEGGSSYNEQFF.

V gene TRBV28 combines with J gene TRBJ1-1; D call uncertain. CDR1 MDHEN and CDR2 SYDVKM come from the germline V gene. Trimming cost V 6 bases and J 1 base, with 9 bases left between them. The CDR3 extends over 13 amino acids. The CDR3 nucleotides read TGTGCCAGCAGCCGCCCCCCGAACACTGAAGCTTTCTTT. Amino acids: CASSRPPNTEAFF.

This clonotype showed up many times. The chain uses TRBV20-1 and TRBJ2-5; TRBD2 agrees at 9 bases. The CDR3 sequence is 16 residues long. V shed 0 bases and J 3 bases; nucleotides not matched to a gene: 8. Germline V CDR1 and CDR2: DFQATT, SNEGSKA (reference sequence). The CDR3 is CSARDVSGSREETQYF. CDR3 coding DNA: TGCAGTGCTAGAGATGTTAGCGGGAGTCGGGAAGAGACCCAGTACTTC.

This clonotype appeared a few times. The gene calls are TRBV6-2 or TRBV6-3 and TRBJ2-5; TRBD2 might be the D (7 bases). V gave up 10 bases and J gave up 7 bases, with 19 bases separating them. Germline lookup yields CDR1 MNHEY and CDR2 SVGEGT. The CDR3 has 13 amino acids. CDR3 sequence: CATRSGGAGTQYF. DNA of the CDR3: TGTGCCACCCGGTCGGGGGGCGCTGGGACCCAGTACTTC.

V and J are TRBV27 and TRBJ2-1; perhaps D is TRBD1 or TRBD2 (5 bases each). This CDR3 comprises 16 residues. Germline CDR1 MNHEY, CDR2 SMNVEV (reference sequence). Trimming left V 6 bases short and J 0 bases short, with 15 bases between. Here the CDR3 reads CASRRSGGSSYNEQFF. Written as DNA, the CDR3 is TGTGCCAGCAGGCGAAGTGGGGGAAGCTCCTACAATGAGCAGTTCTTC.

As to this clonotype: This sequence may be a read error, since a much larger clone differs from it by one base. This chain uses TRBV10-1 with TRBJ2-3; TRBD1 matches 8 bases. J lost 6 bases, V lost 6 bases, and 8 bases had no gene match. Germline CDR1 and CDR2: WNHNN and SYGVQD (reference sequence). CDR3 length equals 14 residues. This chain's CDR3 is CASSRDRREDTQYF. The CDR3 DNA reads as TGCGCCAGCAGCCGGGACAGGCGAGAGGATACGCAGTATTTT.

Many counts were recorded for this clonotype. The chain is built from TRBV7-2 and TRBJ2-1; 8 bases map to TRBD2. There are 14 residues in the CDR3. The junction had 8 bases not matched to a gene; V was cut back by 5 bases and J by 8 bases. The germline gives CDR1 SGHTA, CDR2 FQGNSA. This CDR3 reads CASSQGTSIYEQFF. The DNA of the CDR3 is TGTGCCAGCAGCCAGGGGACTAGTATCTATGAGCAGTTCTTC.

Many counts were recorded for this clonotype. This chain uses TRBV20-1 with TRBJ2-1, with D maybe TRBD1 (6 bases). In germline, CDR1 is DFQATT, CDR2 SNEGSKA (reference sequence). The length of the CDR3 is 16 residues. V dropped 6 bases and J dropped 2 bases, with 20 bases sitting between them. DNA of the CDR3: TGCAGTGCCCCGGACCTGGGGGCGAGGACCTACAATGAGCAGTTCTTC. It codes for CSAPDLGARTYNEQFF.

This clonotype was counted only a few times. This sequence joins TRBV7-9 and TRBJ2-1; D gene uncertain. V was pared by 1 base and J by 9 bases, with 10 bases between. Germline V CDR1 and CDR2: SEHNR, FQNEAQ (reference sequence). This CDR3 is built from 13 residues. The CDR3 is CASSLVVTGEQFF. The CDR3 DNA reads TGTGCCAGCAGCTTAGTGGTGACGGGTGAGCAGTTCTTC.

The chain recombines TRBV5-1 with TRBJ2-2, with D hard to call. The CDR3 has 14 amino acids. Trimming left V 4 bases short and J 0 bases short, with 7 bases between. The V gene's germline CDR1 is SGHRS and CDR2 YFSETQ. The CDR3: CASSRAPNTGELFF. CDR3 coding DNA: TGCGCCAGCAGCCGGGCTCCGAACACCGGGGAGCTGTTTTTT.

This clonotype was observed a handful of times. The chain has TRBV5-5 and TRBJ2-1; no clear D gene. The V end was cut by 0 bases, the J end by 15 bases, with 13 bases between. The CDR3 is made up of 12 amino acids. Germline values: CDR1 SGHKS, CDR2 YYEKEE (reference sequence). Here the CDR3 reads CASSLEVPRPFF. The DNA of the CDR3 is TGTGCCAGCAGCTTGGAGGTGCCTCGTCCGTTCTTC.

This clonotype is termed medium-sized. This rearrangement joins TRBV5-1 to TRBJ2-1; the match to TRBD2 covers 12 bases. Germline V lookup: CDR1 SGHRS, CDR2 YFSETQ. The CDR3 length is 16 residues. With 1 base clipped from V and 10 bases from J, the junction kept 9 bases outside the gene matches. CDR3 nucleotide sequence: TGCGCCAGCAGCTTGTCGCTAGCGGGAGGGCCACGGGAGCAGTTCTTC. As protein: CASSLSLAGGPREQFF.

The rearrangement uses TRBV12-3 or TRBV12-4 and TRBJ2-1; D may be TRBD2 (5 bases). The CDR3 runs to 15 residues. V was cut by 5 bases and J by 5 bases, with 16 bases left in between. CDR3 sequence (DNA): TGTGCCAGCAGTCAACTAGACCGGTTGGACAATGAGCAGTTCTTC. Amino acid sequence: CASSQLDRLDNEQFF.

V is TRBV6-2 or TRBV6-3 and J is TRBJ1-1, with D perhaps matching TRBD1 (5 bases). CDR3 length: 13 residues. Trimming left V 5 bases short and J 7 bases short, with 14 bases between. Germline CDR1 and CDR2: MNHEY and SVGEGT. CDR3 sequence reads: CASSPPGHSEAFF. As DNA, the CDR3 is TGTGCCAGCAGTCCCCCCGGACACAGTGAAGCTTTCTTT.

This chain links TRBV20-1 with TRBJ1-1; TRBD1 agrees at 7 bases. Germline lookup yields CDR1 DFQATT and CDR2 SNEGSKA (reference sequence). V gave up 3 bases and J gave up 1 base; unmatched junction bases: 11. The CDR3 is 16 amino acids. The CDR3 DNA follows: TGCAGTGCTAGCCCTAACAGGGGAACCCCGAACACTGAAGCTTTCTTT. This gives the protein CSASPNRGTPNTEAFF.

This clonotype appeared many times. The chain combines TRBV20-1 with TRBJ2-7, with D possibly being TRBD1 or TRBD2 (7 bases each). The CDR3 has 14 amino acids. Per the germline V gene, CDR1 is DFQATT and CDR2 is SNEGSKA (reference sequence). The CDR3 sequence is CSGRTSARGDEQYF. As DNA, the CDR3 is TGCAGCGGGAGAACTAGCGCCAGGGGGGACGAGCAGTACTTC.

This clonotype was seen only once. This may arise from a read error, as a much more abundant clone is one base away. This chain connects TRBV7-6 to TRBJ2-5; no reliable D call. CDR3 length equals 11 residues. The germline gives CDR1 SGHVS, CDR2 FNYEAQ. The CDR3 DNA sequence: TGTGCCAGCAGCGTAAAAGAGGCCCAGTACTTC. Amino acids: CASSVKEAQYF.

This clonotype was detected only a few times. The gene calls are TRBV7-3 and TRBJ2-1; no definite D call. The CDR3 extends over 13 amino acids. The V and J ends lost 2 bases and 1 base respectively, with 3 bases between them. Germline CDR1 and CDR2: SGHTA and FQGTGA. The chain's CDR3 is CASSLASYNEQFF. The DNA for the CDR3 is TGTGCCAGCAGCTTAGCGTCCTACAATGAGCAGTTCTTC.

This chain links TRBV5-6 with TRBJ1-6; TRBD1 aligns across 10 bases. The CDR3 covers 13 residues. Trimming cost V 4 bases and J 11 bases; bases outside gene matches: 3. Germline V lookup: CDR1 SGHDT, CDR2 YYEEEE. CDR3 coding DNA: TGTGCCAGCAGCCGGGACAGGGGTCCACCCCTCCACTTT. Encoded protein: CASSRDRGPPLHF.

This clonotype was seen only a few times. The chain has TRBV5-1 and TRBJ2-3; 7 positions agree with TRBD1. This CDR3 is 14 amino acids long. The J segment lost 4 bases and the V segment lost 0 bases, leaving 2 bases of the junction unmatched. CDR1 and CDR2 (germline): SGHRS, YFSETQ. The CDR3 loop reads CASSLGDRADTQYF. In nucleotides, the CDR3 is TGCGCCAGCAGCTTGGGGGACAGAGCAGATACGCAGTATTTT.

This clonotype has only a few counts. The chain couples TRBV5-1 to TRBJ2-5, with 11 positions matching TRBD2. This CDR3 is built from 14 residues. Germline CDR1 is SGHRS and CDR2 is YFSETQ. The V gene end was trimmed by 4 bases and the J gene end by 4 bases; junction bases not matched to a gene: 3. The chain's CDR3 is CASSTGTSGETQYF. The CDR3 nucleotides are TGCGCCAGCAGCACCGGGACTAGCGGAGAGACCCAGTACTTC.

This clonotype was picked up a small number of times. This rearrangement joins TRBV7-3 to TRBJ2-1, with 9 positions matching TRBD2. The V segment lost 1 base and the J segment 5 bases; nucleotides outside the gene matches: 6. CDR1 and CDR2 from the germline V gene are SGHTA and FQGTGA. The CDR3 length is 16 residues. The CDR3 spells CASSLRVAGGNNEQFF. The CDR3 DNA reads TGTGCCAGCAGCTTAAGAGTTGCGGGAGGGAACAATGAGCAGTTCTTC.

This chain uses TRBV5-1 with TRBJ2-5; D is unresolved. The CDR3 is 16 residues long. V was cut by 5 bases and J by 0 bases, with 17 bases left in between. Per germline, CDR1 SGHRS and CDR2 YFSETQ. The CDR3 DNA reads TGCGCCAGCAGACGAGAACGGGTCCCCCACCAAGAGACCCAGTACTTC. This encodes CASRRERVPHQETQYF. Full variable domain (remainder filled in from reference TRBV5-1 and TRBJ2-5): KAGVTQTPRYLIKTRGQQVTLSCSPISGHRSVSWYQQTPGQGLQFLFEYFSETQRNKGNFPGRFSGRQFSNSRSEMNVSTLELGDSALYLCASRRERVPHQETQYFGPGTRLLVL.

This clonotype came up a few times. This chain joins TRBV3-1 and TRBJ1-5; the D gene is possibly TRBD1 (6 bases). The ends were cut back, 2 bases at V and 6 bases at J, with 8 bases in the middle. There are 13 residues in the CDR3. CDR1 and CDR2 (germline): LGHDT, YNNKEL (reference sequence). The CDR3 sequence: CASSQQGSQPQHF. The CDR3 DNA is TGTGCCAGCAGCCAACAGGGGAGTCAGCCCCAGCATTTT.